The sequence of this T cell receptor beta chain was determined in a study of T cell changes during pregnancy in multiple sclerosis. The CDR3 extends over 15 amino acids. Trimming removed 2 bases from V and 1 base from J; junction bases left unmatched: 3. Germline lookup yields CDR1 SGHAT and CDR2 FQNNGV. TCRdb's copy holds only in-frame clones and misses some; the assay was immunoSEQ multiplex PCR. Of some 96,000 clones in the sample, over 80% were seen once. The TCR was taken from a female donor with multiple sclerosis, enrolled in a pregnancy study. The chain couples TRBV11-2 to TRBJ2-7; 9 bases line up with TRBD1. The sample in question was peripheral blood, obtained after pregnancy. The CDR3 sequence: CASSLNRGPSYEQYF. CDR3 nucleotide sequence: TGTGCCAGCAGCTTAAACAGGGGGCCTTCCTACGAGCAGTACTTC.